This TCR beta chain appears in the sequencing data of a study of spatial heterogeneity in lung cancer. Overall study context: More beta-chain than alpha-chain sequences were consistently detected. Study-level results: There were more appearances of ubiquitous expanded tumor TCRs in blood at resection than at follow-up.

The sample holds many counts of this clonotype. Its matching antigen is unknown. Every molecule of TCR cDNA had its own unique molecular identifier. From the 5' RACE reads, TCRdb called clonotypes with MiXCR, one entry per CDR3 protein. In the table there are some 53,000 distinct CDR3 sequences, approximately 7% of which are singletons. Stated time point: sample taken at primary tumor resection. Unsorted whole RNA of tumor, nontumor lung or frozen PBMC was sequenced. Samples were obtained from 65 to 80 donors, all untreated early-stage non-small cell lung cancer patients. This TCR was sampled from a female donor with early-stage non-small cell lung cancer. Source: PBMCs, taken at surgery.

CDR3 in amino acids: CASSFEGLAVNTGELFF. The CDR3 coding sequence is TGTGCCAGCAGTTTTGAAGGGCTAGCGGTGAACACCGGGGAGCTGTTTTTT. This chain joins TRBV12-3 or TRBV12-4 and TRBJ2-2, with 7 positions matching TRBD2. V trimming: 3 bases; J trimming: 1 base; junction bases outside the gene matches: 8. The CDR3 consists of 17 residues.